The clone carrying this TCR beta chain was recorded once. Its antigen is still unknown. Amplification in unsorted PBMC replicate PCRs started from about 280 ng DNA, which equals tens of thousands of T cell genomes. The table came from immunoSEQ multiplex PCR; TCRdb's copy has only in-frame clones and leaves some out. The table has about 510,000 clones, about 80% seen once; the top ten hold approximately 13%. V lost 3 bases to trimming and J lost 1 base, with 11 bases between them. The CDR3 totals 15 residues. The germline V gene has CDR1 MNHEY and CDR2 SMNVEV (reference sequence). This record comes from a study of shared clonotypes between healthy human individuals. The study, taken as a whole, reports: There were few donors, and this limited the genetic and exposure-history diversity represented. Specimens sampled were limited to blood, with tissue repertoires likely differing.

The receptor's source is a woman aged 40 to 49 in good health. Some clones in this sample may be carry-over from other donors' samples. The specimen was PBMCs. The rearrangement links TRBV27 to TRBJ2-3; TRBD2 is a possible D gene (5 bases). The CDR3 region is CASSFGGWGTDTQYF. Here the CDR3 DNA reads TGTGCCAGCAGTTTTGGCGGGTGGGGCACAGATACGCAGTATTTT.